This T cell receptor (beta chain) is from a study of preoperative IRX-2 immunotherapy in early breast cancer. This clone was detected once. Using immunoSEQ multiplex PCR, the repertoire was profiled, and TCRdb retains in-frame clones only, with some absent. The table includes some 35,000 clones, about four fifths detected once. Germline loops: CDR1 MNHGY, CDR2 SAAAGT. The CDR3 is 16 amino acids. J gave up 5 bases and V 6 bases, and 12 bases lay outside the gene matches. As to treatment: preoperative locoregional IRX-2 cytokine immunotherapy. This phase Ib study tested locoregional IRX-2 cytokine immunotherapy given before surgery.

The sample consisted of lymph node tissue, taken after IRX-2 immunotherapy. This TCR was recovered from a human donor with breast cancer. This sequence joins TRBV6-8 and TRBJ1-1, with TRBD1 matching 10 bases. CDR3 sequence: CASSPHRDRGGTEAFF. CDR3 coding DNA: TGTGCCAGCAGCCCGCACCGGGACAGGGGAGGAACTGAAGCTTTCTTT.